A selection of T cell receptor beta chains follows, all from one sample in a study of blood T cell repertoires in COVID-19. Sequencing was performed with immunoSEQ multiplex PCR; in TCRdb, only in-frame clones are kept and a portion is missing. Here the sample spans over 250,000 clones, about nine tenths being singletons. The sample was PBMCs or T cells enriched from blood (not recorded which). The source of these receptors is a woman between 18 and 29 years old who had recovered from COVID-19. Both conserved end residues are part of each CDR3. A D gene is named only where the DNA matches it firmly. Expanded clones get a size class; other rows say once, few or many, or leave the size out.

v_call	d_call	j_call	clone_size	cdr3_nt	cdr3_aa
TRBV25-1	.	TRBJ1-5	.	TGTGCCAGCAGTGATGCAGGCGCAGGCAATCAGCCCCAGCATTTT	CASSDAGAGNQPQHF
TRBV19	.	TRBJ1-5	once	TGTGCCAGTACCGAGAGGGGGGGTAATCAGCCCCAGCATTTT	CASTERGGNQPQHF
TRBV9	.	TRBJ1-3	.	TGTGCCAGCAGCGCTTCTGGAAACACCATATATTTT	CASSASGNTIYF
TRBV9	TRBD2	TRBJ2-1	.	TGTGCCAGCAGCGCTGGGACTAGCGTTCACAATGAGCAGTTCTTC	CASSAGTSVHNEQFF
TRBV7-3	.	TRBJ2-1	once	TGTGCCAGCAGGTCCGAACCCGCGAGTGAGCAGTTCTTC	CASRSEPASEQFF
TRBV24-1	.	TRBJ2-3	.	TGTGCCACCAGTGTAACAGGGAGCACAGATACGCAGTATTTT	CATSVTGSTDTQYF
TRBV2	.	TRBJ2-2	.	TGTGCCAGCAGTGAATTACCCGTCAGGAGGGCGAACACCGGGGAGCTGTTTTTT	CASSELPVRRANTGELFF
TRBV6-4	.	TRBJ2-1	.	TGTGCCAGCAGTGACAAAAGCGAAGATGAGCAGTTCTTC	CASSDKSEDEQFF
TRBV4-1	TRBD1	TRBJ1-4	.	TGCGCCAGCAGCCGACCAGACAGGGGGTCTGAAAAACTGTTTTTT	CASSRPDRGSEKLFF
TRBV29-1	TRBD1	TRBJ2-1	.	TGCAGCGTTATAGACAGGGGGAATGAGCAGTTCTTC	CSVIDRGNEQFF
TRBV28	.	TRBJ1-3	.	TGTGCCAGCACTATGGACAGCCGACTAAACACCATATATTTT	CASTMDSRLNTIYF
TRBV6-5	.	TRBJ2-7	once	TGTGCCAGCAGTTACTCGGGGCTTGCCGTCTCCTACGAGCAGTACTTC	CASSYSGLAVSYEQYF
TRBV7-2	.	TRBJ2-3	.	TGTGCCAGCAGCTTTCGGCTAGAAGCAGATACGCAGTATTTT	CASSFRLEADTQYF
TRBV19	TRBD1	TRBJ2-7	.	TGTGCCAGTAGTATATCCAGGGGGAGCTCCTACGAGCAGTACTTC	CASSISRGSSYEQYF
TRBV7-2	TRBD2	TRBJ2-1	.	TGTGCCAGCAGCTTAGCAAGGGTCATGACTAGCGGGGGTGGTAATGAGCAGTTCTTC	CASSLARVMTSGGGNEQFF
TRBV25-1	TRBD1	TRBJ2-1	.	TGTGCCAGCAGTGATGGAAGGGGGCTGAAGTACAATGAGCAGTTCTTC	CASSDGRGLKYNEQFF
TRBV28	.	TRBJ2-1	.	TGTGCCAGCACCCGGGGAGGGGGAGGGGCCTACAATGAGCAGTTCTTC	CASTRGGGGAYNEQFF
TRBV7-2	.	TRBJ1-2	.	TGTGCCAGCAGCTTAATCCGGACAAGGGGCTACACCTTC	CASSLIRTRGYTF
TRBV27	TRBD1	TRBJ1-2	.	TGTGCCAGCGCTAAAGGGACAGGGTCCTATGGCTACACCTTC	CASAKGTGSYGYTF
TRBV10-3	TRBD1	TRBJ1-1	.	TGTGCCATCAGTGAGACAAAGGGACAGGGGGCCGAAAAAAACACTGAAGCTTTCTTT	CAISETKGQGAEKNTEAFF
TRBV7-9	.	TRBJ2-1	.	TGTGCCAGCGTCTTGGGGCTACCTCAAAATGAGCAGTTCTTC	CASVLGLPQNEQFF
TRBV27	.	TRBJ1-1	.	TGTGCCAGCGGACTTAAGGGAGGGACTGAAGCTTTCTTT	CASGLKGGTEAFF
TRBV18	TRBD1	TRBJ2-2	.	TGTGCCAGCTCACCACTCCCAGGGACAGGAAACACCGGGGAGCTGTTTTTT	CASSPLPGTGNTGELFF
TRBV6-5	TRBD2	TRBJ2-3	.	TGTGCCAGCAGTTCCTATAGCGGGATTGATACGCAGTATTTT	CASSSYSGIDTQYF
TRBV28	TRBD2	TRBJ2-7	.	TGTGCCAGCACCCTGGGGGGGGCCTACGAGCAGTACTTC	CASTLGGAYEQYF
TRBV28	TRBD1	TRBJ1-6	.	TGTGCCAGCAGCTCCCTGAGGACAGGGCAAAGGAATTCACCCCTCCACTTT	CASSSLRTGQRNSPLHF
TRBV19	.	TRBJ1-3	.	TGTGCCAGTAGTTCCCTCAGAGGTTCCTCTGGAAACACCATATATTTT	CASSSLRGSSGNTIYF
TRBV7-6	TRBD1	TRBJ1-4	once	TGTGCCAGCAGCTCCCTCGTCTCCGGGACAGGCGATGAAAAACTGTTTTTT	CASSSLVSGTGDEKLFF
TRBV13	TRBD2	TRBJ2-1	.	TGTGCCAGCAGCTTAGGCCGGGTGTCGGGGGGACGAGAGCAGTTCTTC	CASSLGRVSGGREQFF
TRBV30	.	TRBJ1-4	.	TGTGCCTGGAGAAAAGGACTGGTGGGAAACGTTTTGGATGAAAAACTGTTTTTT	CAWRKGLVGNVLDEKLFF
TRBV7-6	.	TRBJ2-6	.	TGTGCCAGCAGCCCGCAGGGGTACTCTGGGGCCAACGTCCTGACTTTC	CASSPQGYSGANVLTF
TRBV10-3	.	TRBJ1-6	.	TGTGCCATCTCTCCCTCGGGGGGAGAATCACCCCTCCACTTT	CAISPSGGESPLHF
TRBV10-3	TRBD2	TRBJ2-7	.	TGTGCCATCTCATTAGCGGGGGGAACCTACGAGCAGTACTTC	CAISLAGGTYEQYF
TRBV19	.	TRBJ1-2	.	TGTGCCAGTAGTATCCGTTCTTCGGGGTATGGCTACACCTTC	CASSIRSSGYGYTF
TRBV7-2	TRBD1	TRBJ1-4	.	TGTGCCAGCAGCCGGCGGACAGGTGCAACTAATGAAAAACTGTTTTTT	CASSRRTGATNEKLFF
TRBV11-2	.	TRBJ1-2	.	TGTGCCAGCAGAGCGATAACTAACTATGGCTACACCTTC	CASRAITNYGYTF
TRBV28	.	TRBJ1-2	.	TGTGCCAGCAGTTTAGTTCGAGGAGCCCGCGGCTACACCTTC	CASSLVRGARGYTF
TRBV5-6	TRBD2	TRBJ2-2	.	TGTGCCAGCAGCCTAGCGGGAGGAATGTCGACAACCGGGGAGCTGTTTTTT	CASSLAGGMSTTGELFF
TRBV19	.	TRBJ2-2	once	TGTGCCAGTTCGTTCACCGGGGAGCTGTTTTTT	CASSFTGELFF
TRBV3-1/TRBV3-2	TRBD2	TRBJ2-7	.	TGTGCCAGCAGTCAGACTAGCGAATCCTACGAGCAGTACTTC	CASSQTSESYEQYF
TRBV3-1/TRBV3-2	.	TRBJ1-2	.	TGTGCCAGCAGTCCTTCGCGGGAGAGGGGCTACACCTTC	CASSPSRERGYTF
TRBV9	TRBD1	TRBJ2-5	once	TGTGCCAGCAGCGCTCCGGGACAGGGAGAGACCCAGTACTTC	CASSAPGQGETQYF
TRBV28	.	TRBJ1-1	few	TGTGCCAGCAGTTTTCTCACTGAAGCTTTCTTT	CASSFLTEAFF
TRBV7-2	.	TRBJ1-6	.	TGTGCCAGCAGCTTAGCCCCATTTGGCTCACCCCTCCACTTT	CASSLAPFGSPLHF
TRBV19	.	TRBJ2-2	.	TGTGCCAGTAGCACAGGTCCGAACACCGGGGAGCTGTTTTTT	CASSTGPNTGELFF
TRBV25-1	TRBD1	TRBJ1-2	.	TGTGCCAGCAGTGAACAGGGGGCCTCTTCCCCGTATGGCTACACCTTC	CASSEQGASSPYGYTF
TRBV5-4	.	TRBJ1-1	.	TGTGCCAGCAGCGCGCCGGGACACATGATGAACACTGAAGCTTTCTTT	CASSAPGHMMNTEAFF
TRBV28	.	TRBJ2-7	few	TGTGCCAGCAGTTTACCAACTATCGAAAGCTCCTACGAGCAGTACTTC	CASSLPTIESSYEQYF
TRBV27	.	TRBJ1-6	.	TGTGCCAGCAGTTTCGGGGGGGATTCACCCCTCCACTTT	CASSFGGDSPLHF
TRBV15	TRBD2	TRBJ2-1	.	TGTGCCACCAGCAGCGCGGGAGAACGGGACAATGAGCAGTTCTTC	CATSSAGERDNEQFF
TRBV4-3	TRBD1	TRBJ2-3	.	TGCGCCAGCAGCCAAGATCTAAGGCAGGGGGGCACAGATACGCAGTATTTT	CASSQDLRQGGTDTQYF
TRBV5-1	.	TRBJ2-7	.	TGCGCCAGCAGCTCGGGGATAGGCTACGAGCAGTACTTC	CASSSGIGYEQYF
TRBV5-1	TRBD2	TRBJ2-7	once	TGCGCCAGCAGCTACGACTCGGGGAGGGTCGACGAGCAGTACTTC	CASSYDSGRVDEQYF
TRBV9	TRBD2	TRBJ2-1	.	TGTGCCAGCAGCGTAGCCCCCGGACTAGCGGGGGACAATGAGCAGTTCTTC	CASSVAPGLAGDNEQFF
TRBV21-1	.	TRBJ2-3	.	TGTGCCAGCTCTGGGACAGGGCTCTCCTTAAAGCCCCTGACAGATACGCAGTATTTT	CASSGTGLSLKPLTDTQYF
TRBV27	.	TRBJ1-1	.	TGTGCCAGTGGTGGGTGGGGAGAGAACACTGAAGCTTTCTTT	CASGGWGENTEAFF